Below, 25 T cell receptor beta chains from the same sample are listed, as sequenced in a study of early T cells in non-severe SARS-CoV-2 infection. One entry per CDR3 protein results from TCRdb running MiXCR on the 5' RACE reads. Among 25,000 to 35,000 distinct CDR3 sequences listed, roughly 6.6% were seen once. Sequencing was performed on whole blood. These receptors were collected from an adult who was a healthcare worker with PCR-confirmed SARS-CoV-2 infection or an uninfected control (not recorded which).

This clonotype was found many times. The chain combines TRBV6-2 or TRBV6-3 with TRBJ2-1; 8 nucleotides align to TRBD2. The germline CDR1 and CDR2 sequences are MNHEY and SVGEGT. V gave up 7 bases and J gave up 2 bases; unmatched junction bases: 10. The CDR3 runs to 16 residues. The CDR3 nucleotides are TGTGCCAGCACCCTAGCGGGCCGAAACCCCTACAATGAGCAGTTCTTC. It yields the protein CASTLAGRNPYNEQFF.

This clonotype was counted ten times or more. Here the CDR3 reads CASQLIGGNQPQHF. CDR3 DNA: TGTGCCAGCCAGCTTATAGGGGGGAATCAGCCCCAGCATTTT. The genes are TRBV7-2 and TRBJ1-5; D is possibly TRBD1 (6 bases). Germline loops: CDR1 SGHTA, CDR2 FQGNSA. Between the trimmed V and J ends, which lost 8 bases and 4 bases, there was a span of 15 bases. The CDR3 length is 14 residues.

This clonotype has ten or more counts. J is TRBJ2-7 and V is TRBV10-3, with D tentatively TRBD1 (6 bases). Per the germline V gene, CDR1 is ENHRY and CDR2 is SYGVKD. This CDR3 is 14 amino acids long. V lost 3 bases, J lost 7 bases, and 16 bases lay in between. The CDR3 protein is CAISERQGNEEQYF. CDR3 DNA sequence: TGTGCCATCAGTGAAAGGCAGGGGAATGAGGAGCAGTACTTC.

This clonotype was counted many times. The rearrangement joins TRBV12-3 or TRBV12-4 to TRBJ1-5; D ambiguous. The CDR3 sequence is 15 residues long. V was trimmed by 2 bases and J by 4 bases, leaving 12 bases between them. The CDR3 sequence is CASSLQTAVNQPQHF. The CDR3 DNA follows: TGTGCCAGCAGTTTACAAACAGCGGTTAATCAGCCCCAGCATTTT.

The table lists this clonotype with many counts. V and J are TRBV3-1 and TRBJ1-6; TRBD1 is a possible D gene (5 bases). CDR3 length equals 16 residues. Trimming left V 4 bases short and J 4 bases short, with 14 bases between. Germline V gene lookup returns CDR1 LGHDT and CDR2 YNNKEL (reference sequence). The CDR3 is CASSPWGGVYNSPLHF. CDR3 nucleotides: TGTGCCAGCAGCCCCTGGGGAGGGGTGTATAATTCACCCCTCCACTTT.

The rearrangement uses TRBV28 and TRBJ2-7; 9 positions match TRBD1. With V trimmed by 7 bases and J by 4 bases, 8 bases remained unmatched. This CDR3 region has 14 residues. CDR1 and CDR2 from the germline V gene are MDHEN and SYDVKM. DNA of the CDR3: TGTGCCAGCAAGACCGGGACAGGGTTGTACGAGCAGTACTTC. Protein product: CASKTGTGLYEQYF.

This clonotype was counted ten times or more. CDR3 nucleotide sequence: TGTGCCAGCAGTCAGGGAGCTTATAGCAATCAGCCCCAGCATTTT. It specifies CASSQGAYSNQPQHF. The chain links TRBV6-5 to TRBJ1-5, with a possible D match to TRBD1 (5 bases). V lost 5 bases and J lost 0, with 11 bases in between. Germline V gene sequence: CDR1 MNHEY, CDR2 SVGAGI. The CDR3 spans 15 residues.

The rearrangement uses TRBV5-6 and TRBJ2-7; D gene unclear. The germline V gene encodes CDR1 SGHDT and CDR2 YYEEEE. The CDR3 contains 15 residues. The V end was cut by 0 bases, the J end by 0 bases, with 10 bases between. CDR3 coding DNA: TGTGCCAGCAGCTTGGAAGGGTTAAGCTCCTACGAGCAGTACTTC. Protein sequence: CASSLEGLSSYEQYF.

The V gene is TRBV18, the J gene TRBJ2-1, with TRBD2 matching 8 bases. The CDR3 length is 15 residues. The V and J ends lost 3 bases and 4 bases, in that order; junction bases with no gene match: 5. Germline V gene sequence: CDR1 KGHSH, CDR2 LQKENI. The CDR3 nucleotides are TGTGCCAGCTCACCCGGACTAGCTCCTTACAATGAGCAGTTCTTC. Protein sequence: CASSPGLAPYNEQFF.

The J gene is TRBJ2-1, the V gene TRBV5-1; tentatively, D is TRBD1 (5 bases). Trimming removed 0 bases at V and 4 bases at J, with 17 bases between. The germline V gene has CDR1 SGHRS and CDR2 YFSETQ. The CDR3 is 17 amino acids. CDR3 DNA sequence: TGCGCCAGCAGCTTGGGTGGATCAGGGAAGGCTTACAATGAGCAGTTCTTC. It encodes CASSLGGSGKAYNEQFF.

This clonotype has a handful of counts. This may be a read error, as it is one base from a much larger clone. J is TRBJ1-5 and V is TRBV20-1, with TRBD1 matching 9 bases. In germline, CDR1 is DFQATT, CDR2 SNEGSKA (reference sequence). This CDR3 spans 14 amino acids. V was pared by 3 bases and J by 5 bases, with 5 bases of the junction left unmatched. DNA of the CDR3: TGCAGTGCTAGGGACAGGGGATACCATCAGCCCCAGCATTTT. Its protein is CSARDRGYHQPQHF.

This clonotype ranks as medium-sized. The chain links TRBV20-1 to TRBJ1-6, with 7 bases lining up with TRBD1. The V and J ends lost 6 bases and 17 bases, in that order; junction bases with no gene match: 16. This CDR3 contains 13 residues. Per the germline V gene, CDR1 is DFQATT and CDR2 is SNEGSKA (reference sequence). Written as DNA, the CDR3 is TGCAGTGCCACGAGGGGGCGAGGTTACGACATCCACTTT. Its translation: CSATRGRGYDIHF.

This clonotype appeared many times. CDR3 DNA sequence: TGTGCCAGCAGCTTACACCCGAACACCGGGGAGCTGTTTTTT. As protein: CASSLHPNTGELFF. This chain joins TRBV7-3 and TRBJ2-2, with D hard to call. The CDR3 has 14 residues. Per germline, CDR1 SGHTA and CDR2 FQGTGA. Trimming took 2 bases from V and 0 from J, leaving 4 bases between them.

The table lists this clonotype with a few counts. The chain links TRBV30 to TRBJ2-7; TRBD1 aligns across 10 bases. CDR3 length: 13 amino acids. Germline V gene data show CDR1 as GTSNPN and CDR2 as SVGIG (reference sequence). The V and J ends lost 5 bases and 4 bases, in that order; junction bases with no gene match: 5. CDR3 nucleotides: TGTGCCTGGGGCGGGGGACAGGGGTACGAGCAGTACTTC. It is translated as CAWGGGQGYEQYF. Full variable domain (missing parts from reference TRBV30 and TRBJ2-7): SQTIHQWPATLVQPVGSPLSLECTVEGTSNPNLYWYRQAAGRGLQLLFYSVGIGQISSEVPQNLSASRPQDRQFILSSKKLLLSDSGFYLCAWGGGQGYEQYFGPGTRLTVT.

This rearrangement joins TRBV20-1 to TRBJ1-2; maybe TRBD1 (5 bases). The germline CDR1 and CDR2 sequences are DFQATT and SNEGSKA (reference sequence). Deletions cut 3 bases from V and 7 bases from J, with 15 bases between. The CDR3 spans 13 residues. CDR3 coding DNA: TGCAGTGCTAGTTTCTCCAGGGCTGGTGGCTACACCTTC. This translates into CSASFSRAGGYTF.

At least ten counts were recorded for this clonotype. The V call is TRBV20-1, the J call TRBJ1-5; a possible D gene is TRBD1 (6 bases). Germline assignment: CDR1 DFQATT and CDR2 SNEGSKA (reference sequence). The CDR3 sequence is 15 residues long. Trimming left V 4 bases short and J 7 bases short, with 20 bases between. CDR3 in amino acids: CSAIIFAGEYQPQHF. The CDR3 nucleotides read TGCAGTGCTATTATTTTCGCAGGGGAATACCAGCCCCAGCATTTT.

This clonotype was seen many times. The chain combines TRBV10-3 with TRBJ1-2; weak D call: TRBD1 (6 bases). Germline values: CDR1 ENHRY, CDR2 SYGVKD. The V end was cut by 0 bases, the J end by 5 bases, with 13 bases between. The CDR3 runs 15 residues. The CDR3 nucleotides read TGTGCCATCAGTGAGTCTTTCGGACAGTCGTATGGCTACACCTTC. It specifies CAISESFGQSYGYTF.

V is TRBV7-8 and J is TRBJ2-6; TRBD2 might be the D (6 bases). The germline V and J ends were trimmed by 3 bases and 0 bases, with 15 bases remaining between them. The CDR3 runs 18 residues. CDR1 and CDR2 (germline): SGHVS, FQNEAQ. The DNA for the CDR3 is TGTGCCAGCAGCTTTAGGGCGGGGCCGGCCTCTGGGGCCAACGTCCTGACTTTC. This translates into CASSFRAGPASGANVLTF.

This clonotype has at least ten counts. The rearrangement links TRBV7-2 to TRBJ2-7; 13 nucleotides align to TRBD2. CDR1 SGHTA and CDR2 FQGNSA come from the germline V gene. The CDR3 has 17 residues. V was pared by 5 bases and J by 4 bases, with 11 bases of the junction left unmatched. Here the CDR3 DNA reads TGTGCCAGCAGCCATATTGGGACTAGCGGGATCTTGTACGAGCAGTACTTC. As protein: CASSHIGTSGILYEQYF. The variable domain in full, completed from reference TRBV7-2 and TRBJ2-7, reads GAGVSQSPSNKVTEKGKDVELRCDPISGHTALYWYRQSLGQGLEFLIYFQGNSAPDKSGLPSDRFSAERTGGSVSTLTIQRTQQEDSAVYLCASSHIGTSGILYEQYFGPGTRLTVT.

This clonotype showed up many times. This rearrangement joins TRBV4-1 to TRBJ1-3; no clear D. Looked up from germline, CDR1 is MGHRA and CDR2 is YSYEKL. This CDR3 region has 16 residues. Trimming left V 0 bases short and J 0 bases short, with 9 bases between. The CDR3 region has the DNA TGCGCCAGCAGCCAAGATGGGCCGTACTCTGGAAACACCATATATTTT. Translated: CASSQDGPYSGNTIYF.

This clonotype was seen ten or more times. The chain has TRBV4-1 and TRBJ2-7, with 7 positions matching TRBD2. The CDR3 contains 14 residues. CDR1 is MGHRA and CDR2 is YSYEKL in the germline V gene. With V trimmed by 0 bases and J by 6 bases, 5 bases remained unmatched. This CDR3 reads CASSQDWGRGEQYF. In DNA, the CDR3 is TGCGCCAGCAGCCAAGATTGGGGGAGGGGCGAGCAGTACTTC.

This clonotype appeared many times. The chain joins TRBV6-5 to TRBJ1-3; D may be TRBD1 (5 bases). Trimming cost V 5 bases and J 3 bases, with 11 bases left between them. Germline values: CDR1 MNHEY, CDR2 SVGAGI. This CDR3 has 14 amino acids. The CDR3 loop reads CASSQGFGGNTIYF. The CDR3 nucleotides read TGTGCCAGCAGTCAGGGATTCGGTGGAAACACCATATATTTT.

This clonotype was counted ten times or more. CDR3 sequence reads: CASSFGARDGYTF. CDR3 in DNA: TGCGCCAGCAGCTTCGGTGCGAGGGATGGCTACACCTTC. V usage is TRBV5-1 and J usage is TRBJ1-2; D is undetermined. The germline V gene has CDR1 SGHRS and CDR2 YFSETQ. V lost 2 bases to trimming and J lost 6 bases, with 11 bases between them. The CDR3 contains 13 residues.

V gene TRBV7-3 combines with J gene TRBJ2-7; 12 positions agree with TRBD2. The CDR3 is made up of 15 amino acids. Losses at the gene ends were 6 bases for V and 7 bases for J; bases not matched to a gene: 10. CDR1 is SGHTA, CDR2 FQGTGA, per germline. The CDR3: CASSPMTSGSGEQYF. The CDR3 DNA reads TGTGCCAGCAGTCCAATGACTAGCGGGAGTGGAGAGCAGTACTTC.

CDR3 sequence reads: CSAPEQGETQYF. The CDR3 DNA reads as TGCAGCGCCCCGGAGCAGGGAGAGACCCAGTACTTC. The rearrangement joins TRBV29-1 to TRBJ2-5, with D possibly being TRBD1 (5 bases). Trimming left V 7 bases short and J 4 bases short, with 13 bases between. There are 12 residues in the CDR3. Germline CDR1 and CDR2: SQVTM and ANQGSEA.